Listed here are 23 T cell receptor beta chains from one sample, sequenced in a study of OX40 agonist ivuxolimab in advanced cancers. The repertoire was sequenced with immunoSEQ multiplex PCR; TCRdb's copy has only in-frame clones and lacks some. The table shows around 17,000 clones, with around 81% occurring only once. The sample was CD4+ or CD8+ T cells sorted from blood, taken in a trial of the OX40 agonist ivuxolimab. The receptors shown here come from an adult with an advanced solid tumor such as melanoma, head and neck, liver or kidney cancer.

The chain combines TRBV4-1 with TRBJ2-1; D uncertain. The CDR3 has 13 residues. Germline V lookup: CDR1 MGHRA, CDR2 YSYEKL. V lost 4 bases and J 7 bases, leaving 11 bases between the germline ends. CDR3 protein: CASSLPQVNEQFF. The CDR3 DNA sequence: TGCGCCAGCAGCCTCCCGCAAGTGAATGAGCAGTTCTTC.

This clone has just a few counts. The V gene is TRBV2, the J gene TRBJ1-2, with no clear D. This CDR3 has 13 residues. CDR1 and CDR2 from the germline V gene are SNHLY and FYNNEI. Trimming cost V 0 bases and J 5 bases, with 7 bases left between them. The CDR3 is CASSEATAYGYTF. In DNA, the CDR3 is TGTGCCAGCAGTGAAGCGACCGCGTATGGCTACACCTTC.

This sequence joins TRBV9 and TRBJ2-5, with D perhaps TRBD1 (6 bases). CDR1 and CDR2 (germline): SGDLS, YYNGEE. The CDR3 runs 15 residues. Between the trimmed V and J ends, which lost 0 bases and 1 base, there was a span of 10 bases. The CDR3 sequence: CASSVVGTPQETQYF. The CDR3 coding sequence is TGTGCCAGCAGCGTAGTCGGGACACCCCAAGAGACCCAGTACTTC.

The J gene is TRBJ2-7, the V gene TRBV13, with TRBD1 matching 7 bases. From germline, CDR1 is PRHDT and CDR2 FYEKMQ (reference sequence). This CDR3 contains 14 residues. V lost 5 bases to trimming and J lost 0 bases; unmatched junction nucleotides: 4. The CDR3 coding sequence is TGTGCCAGCAGCACAGGGGACAGCTCCTACGAGCAGTACTTC. It encodes CASSTGDSSYEQYF.

The chain is built from TRBV6-1 and TRBJ2-1; D gene uncertain. V was shortened by 6 bases and J by 2 bases, with 8 bases between the two germline ends. This CDR3 is 13 amino acids long. Germline CDR1 reads MNHNS; CDR2 reads SASEGT. The CDR3 is CASSPRAYNEQFF. As DNA, the CDR3 is TGTGCCAGCAGCCCGCGAGCCTACAATGAGCAGTTCTTC.

The chain has TRBV9 and TRBJ1-5; weak D call: TRBD1 (5 bases). The CDR3 is made up of 15 amino acids. Trimming pared 0 bases from V and 1 base from J, leaving 8 bases between. The germline CDR1 and CDR2 sequences are SGDLS and YYNGEE. CDR3 sequence reads: CASSVGGRSNQPQHF. In DNA form, the CDR3 reads TGTGCCAGCAGCGTAGGGGGCAGAAGCAATCAGCCCCAGCATTTT.

The V call is TRBV10-3, the J call TRBJ2-7; no reliable D call. V lost 10 bases and J lost 1, with 11 bases in between. The CDR3 contains 12 residues. Germline CDR1 is ENHRY and CDR2 is SYGVKD. The CDR3 DNA sequence: TGTGCCACCAATGCACCGTCCTACGAGCAGTACTTC. Its translation is CATNAPSYEQYF.

The chain combines TRBV11-2 with TRBJ2-3; possible D gene TRBD2, 5 bases. CDR1 and CDR2 from the germline V gene are SGHAT and FQNNGV. With 0 bases removed from V and 3 bases from J, the gap between germline ends came to 10 bases. The CDR3 runs to 15 residues. In nucleotides, the CDR3 is TGTGCCAGCAGCTTAGAAACTAGTTTGACAGATACGCAGTATTTT. Translating it yields CASSLETSLTDTQYF. Full variable domain (remainder filled in from reference TRBV11-2 and TRBJ2-3): EAGVAQSPRYKIIEKRQSVAFWCNPISGHATLYWYQQILGQGPKLLIQFQNNGVVDDSQLPKDRFSAERLKGVDSTLKIQPAKLEDSAVYLCASSLETSLTDTQYFGPGTRLTVL.

The chain joins TRBV7-9 to TRBJ2-3; D not resolved. The germline CDR1 and CDR2 sequences are SEHNR and FQNEAQ (reference sequence). The length of the CDR3 is 12 residues. Trimming pared 6 bases from V and 4 bases from J, leaving 8 bases between. This CDR3 reads CASRPGADTQYF. The CDR3 nucleotides are TGTGCCAGCAGACCCGGAGCAGATACGCAGTATTTT. The entire variable domain, with the rest obtained from reference TRBV7-9 and TRBJ2-3, is as follows: DTGVSQNPRHKITKRGQNVTFRCDPISEHNRLYWYRQTLGQGPEFLTYFQNEAQLEKSRLLSDRFSAERPKGSFSTLEIQRTEQGDSAMYLCASRPGADTQYFGPGTRLTVL.

The CDR3 here is CSVAGASYNEQFF. CDR3 sequence (DNA): TGCAGCGTTGCGGGGGCGTCGTACAATGAGCAGTTCTTC. The rearrangement uses TRBV29-1 and TRBJ2-1; tentatively, D is TRBD1 or TRBD2 (6 bases each). This CDR3 region has 13 residues. V was cut by 4 bases and J by 4 bases, with 11 bases left in between. The germline CDR1 and CDR2 sequences are SQVTM and ANQGSEA.

V gene TRBV7-9 combines with J gene TRBJ2-1, with D perhaps assigned TRBD1 or TRBD2 (5 bases each). The ends were cut back, 5 bases at V and 6 bases at J, with 14 bases in the middle. This CDR3 spans 14 amino acids. Germline V gene lookup returns CDR1 SEHNR and CDR2 FQNEAQ (reference sequence). The CDR3 DNA follows: TGTGCCAGCAGCCTCAGGGCCCGGGGCAATGAGCAGTTCTTC. Translated: CASSLRARGNEQFF.

This clone is a singleton in its sample. The V and J genes are TRBV6-5 and TRBJ1-2; no reliable D call. This CDR3 is built from 15 residues. CDR1 and CDR2 from the germline V gene are MNHEY and SVGAGI. V shed 0 bases and J shed 1 base, with 9 bases lying between them. The CDR3 coding sequence is TGTGCCAGCAGTTACTCGGGAGGAATTAACTATGGCTACACCTTC. Translating gives CASSYSGGINYGYTF.

This chain connects TRBV13 to TRBJ2-1, with unresolved D. The CDR3 is 12 amino acids. The ends were cut back, 7 bases at V and 10 bases at J, with 14 bases in the middle. CDR1 and CDR2 (germline): PRHDT, FYEKMQ (reference sequence). The CDR3 sequence: CASTSMVIEQFF. CDR3 coding DNA: TGTGCCAGCACCTCCATGGTTATCGAGCAGTTCTTC.

This chain uses TRBV7-3 with TRBJ1-5; D remains unclear. Germline V gives CDR1 SGHTA, CDR2 FQGTGA. Deletions cut 1 base from V and 6 bases from J, with 7 bases between. The CDR3 spans 13 residues. The CDR3 region has the DNA TGTGCCAGCAGCTTAAACGTTGGTCAGCCCCAGCATTTT. It is translated as CASSLNVGQPQHF.

This chain uses TRBV9 with TRBJ2-1; unclear D gene. This CDR3 spans 12 amino acids. V shed 0 bases and J shed 7 bases, with 5 bases lying between them. Germline CDR1 reads SGDLS; CDR2 reads YYNGEE. CDR3 coding DNA: TGTGCCAGCAGCGTAGTTGCGAATGAGCAGTTCTTC. Translated, it gives CASSVVANEQFF.

V gene TRBV19 combines with J gene TRBJ2-7; the D is unclear. Germline V gives CDR1 LNHDA, CDR2 SQIVND (reference sequence). This CDR3 region has 13 residues. Trimming removed 5 bases at V and 2 bases at J, with 10 bases between. CDR3 sequence: CASSAGPTYEQYF. CDR3 nucleotide sequence: TGTGCCAGTAGTGCCGGCCCAACCTACGAGCAGTACTTC.

The J gene is TRBJ2-7, the V gene TRBV7-9; 15 bases match TRBD2. The CDR3 has 18 residues. Trimming took 5 bases from V and 2 from J; bases not matched to a gene: 10. The germline V gene encodes CDR1 SEHNR and CDR2 FQNEAQ (reference sequence). The chain's CDR3 is CASSPVGLAGGPAYEQYF. The CDR3, as DNA: TGTGCCAGCAGCCCGGTAGGACTAGCGGGAGGGCCTGCCTACGAGCAGTACTTC.

The CDR3 region has the DNA TGTGCCTGGGGCCCGGGGGGCGTCAACTCCTACGAGCAGTACTTC. Amino acids: CAWGPGGVNSYEQYF. The chain combines TRBV30 with TRBJ2-7; tentatively, D is TRBD2 (7 bases). V shed 5 bases and J shed 0 bases, with 17 bases lying between them. This CDR3 is 15 amino acids long. Germline assignment: CDR1 GTSNPN and CDR2 SVGIG (reference sequence).

This chain links TRBV28 with TRBJ2-1; 11 nucleotides align to TRBD2. Per germline, CDR1 MDHEN and CDR2 SYDVKM. The CDR3 loop spans 16 amino acids. V dropped 6 bases and J dropped 5; count of bases not matched to a gene: 9. The CDR3 region is CASSLVLAGEDNEQFF. The CDR3 nucleotides read TGTGCCAGCAGCCTCGTACTAGCGGGAGAAGACAATGAGCAGTTCTTC.

V is TRBV14 and J is TRBJ1-2; D might be TRBD1 (6 bases). Trimming pared 1 base from V and 8 bases from J, leaving 11 bases between. The germline CDR1 and CDR2 sequences are SGHDN and FVKESK. There are 13 residues in the CDR3. Here the CDR3 reads CASSQVPGDGYTF. The CDR3 nucleotides are TGTGCCAGCAGCCAAGTCCCAGGGGACGGCTACACCTTC.

Here the CDR3 reads CAIRIAGGRSPKPYNEQFF. The CDR3 nucleotides read TGTGCCATCCGAATTGCGGGCGGGAGGTCCCCCAAACCTTACAATGAGCAGTTCTTC. The chain employs TRBV7-9 and TRBJ2-1; TRBD2 matches 8 bases. Germline V gene sequence: CDR1 SEHNR, CDR2 FQNEAQ (reference sequence). The J segment lost 4 bases and the V segment lost 10 bases, leaving 24 bases of the junction unmatched. CDR3 length: 19 residues.

The V gene is TRBV4-1, the J gene TRBJ2-2; possible D gene TRBD2, 6 bases. With 7 bases removed from V and 3 bases from J, the gap between germline ends came to 15 bases. This CDR3 comprises 15 residues. CDR1 is MGHRA, CDR2 YSYEKL, per germline. The CDR3 is CASTFRGTDTGELFF. The CDR3 DNA reads TGCGCCAGCACGTTTCGGGGGACGGACACCGGGGAGCTGTTTTTT.

This chain links TRBV9 with TRBJ1-5, with a tentative D call TRBD1 (5 bases). V dropped 4 bases and J dropped 7 bases, with 12 bases sitting between them. Germline CDR1 and CDR2: SGDLS and YYNGEE. The CDR3 consists of 13 residues. The CDR3 DNA reads as TGTGCCAGCAGCCTAGACAGTACCCAGCCCCAGCATTTT. It yields the protein CASSLDSTQPQHF.